This T cell receptor (beta chain) was recovered during a study of blood T cell repertoires in COVID-19. V was pared by 5 bases and J by 5 bases, with 15 bases between. CDR3 size: 13 residues. Germline V gene sequence: CDR1 GTSNPN, CDR2 SVGIG (reference sequence). Original handling: Nucleated cell counts were estimated from reference gene primer amplification. Sequenced by immunoSEQ multiplex PCR; TCRdb stores in-frame clones only, minus some. V, J and clone size derive from that table, while D and trimming were established from the DNA sequence. Counted here are about 140,000 clones, approximately 83% occurring once; the ten biggest clones make up over 4%.

The receptor's source is a man between 65 and 85 years old who had been exposed to COVID-19. Material for sequencing was PBMCs or T cells enriched from blood (not recorded which). V is TRBV30 and J is TRBJ1-1; no firm D call. The CDR3 sequence is CAWSPEGGTEAFF. CDR3 DNA: TGTGCCTGGTCACCCGAGGGAGGGACTGAAGCTTTCTTT.